This T cell receptor beta chain is drawn from a study of blood T cell repertoires in COVID-19. In the original processing: Reference gene primers were amplified, and this amplification served to estimate nucleated cell counts. Method: immunoSEQ multiplex PCR; TCRdb's copy keeps in-frame clones and lacks some. V and J calls and clone size are given by that table; D and trimming were obtained from the DNA. The data contain 60,000 to 80,000 clones, 80% to 95% of them singletons. The CDR3 spans 14 residues. The sequence was collected from a human donor in a cohort sampled during active COVID-19. Sequencing input: peripheral blood. The rearrangement uses TRBV21-1 and TRBJ1-3. TRBV21-1 is termed a pseudogene. The chain's CDR3 is CASNPGVSGNTIYF. CDR3 sequence (DNA): TGTGCCAGCAACCCCGGAGTCTCTGGAAACACCATATATTTT.